This TCR beta chain emerged from a study of T cells in Graves' hyperthyroidism and ophthalmopathy. General study results and limits: Clonotypes that were expanded in thyroid above 0.001 mostly appeared in blood too.

Amplified TCR beta CDR3 regions derived from RNA transcripts. HTBI primers drove first-round RT-PCR of the TCR CDR3. TCRdb fed the multiplex PCR reads into MiXCR, producing one record per CDR3 protein. The profile shows about 520,000 distinct CDR3 sequences, under 25% of them singletons. Hyperthyroidism in the patients, aged 18 to 65, was newly diagnosed and under 2 months in duration. PBMCs were derived from 10 ml fresh peripheral blood. This clonotype was seen a handful of times. As yet, its antigen is unknown. CDR1 is MGHRA, CDR2 YSYEKL, per germline. This CDR3 contains 14 residues. Trimming removed 1 base from V and 7 bases from J, with 11 bases in between.

Sequenced input: blood. V is TRBV4-1 and J is TRBJ1-5; no clear D. The clonotype originates from a man between 18 and 29 years old with Graves' hyperthyroidism. The CDR3 is CASSQGPLGQPQHF. The CDR3 nucleotides read TGCGCCAGCAGCCAAGGACCTCTTGGACAGCCCCAGCATTTT.